Each of the 12 T cell receptor beta chains below was sequenced from the same sample in a study of early T cells in non-severe SARS-CoV-2 infection. TCRdb itself ran the 5' RACE reads through MiXCR, one entry per CDR3 protein. The repertoire holds 100,000 to 150,000 distinct CDR3 sequences, with more than 13% as singletons. The material sequenced was whole blood. All receptors derive from an adult who was a healthcare worker with PCR-confirmed SARS-CoV-2 infection or an uninfected control (not recorded which).

V and J are TRBV10-3 and TRBJ2-7; D is ambiguous. This CDR3 contains 15 residues. The germline gives CDR1 ENHRY, CDR2 SYGVKD. V was clipped by 3 bases and J by 7 bases, with 19 bases between them. Here the CDR3 reads CAISDGALVGYEQYF. CDR3 sequence (DNA): TGTGCCATCAGTGATGGTGCTCTCGTAGGTTATGAGCAGTACTTC.

This clonotype was seen at least ten times. The rearrangement uses TRBV18 and TRBJ1-6; no clear D. Trimming left V 2 bases short and J 13 bases short, with 15 bases between. Germline V gene data show CDR1 as KGHSH and CDR2 as LQKENI. The CDR3 has 14 residues. As DNA, the CDR3 is TGTGCCAGCTCACCAATCGATGGAGATATGCCCCTCCACTTT. Amino acids: CASSPIDGDMPLHF.

The chain uses TRBV30 and TRBJ2-7; 8 bases match TRBD1. Germline lookup yields CDR1 GTSNPN and CDR2 SVGIG (reference sequence). The CDR3 loop spans 15 amino acids. V was clipped by 2 bases and J by 4 bases; unmatched bases: 10. The CDR3 loop reads CAWSRRQGAFYEQYF. The CDR3 bases are TGTGCCTGGAGTAGGCGGCAGGGGGCATTTTACGAGCAGTACTTC.

This clonotype was observed many times. J is TRBJ1-5 and V is TRBV11-2; no definite D call. Deletions cut 2 bases from V and 6 bases from J, with 14 bases between. In germline, CDR1 is SGHAT, CDR2 FQNNGV. The CDR3 loop spans 15 amino acids. CDR3 loop: CASSLSTGSGQPQHF. The CDR3 DNA reads TGTGCCAGCAGCTTAAGTACGGGTAGCGGTCAGCCCCAGCATTTT. The full variable domain, completed using reference TRBV11-2 and TRBJ1-5, is EAGVAQSPRYKIIEKRQSVAFWCNPISGHATLYWYQQILGQGPKLLIQFQNNGVVDDSQLPKDRFSAERLKGVDSTLKIQPAKLEDSAVYLCASSLSTGSGQPQHFGDGTRLSIL.

The sample holds a few counts of this clonotype. V and J are TRBV12-3 or TRBV12-4 and TRBJ2-3; 8 bases line up with TRBD2. The CDR3 is made up of 16 amino acids. V gave up 0 bases and J gave up 4 bases; unmatched junction bases: 6. CDR3 sequence reads: CASSLAWRGDPDTQYF. In DNA form, the CDR3 reads TGTGCCAGCAGTTTAGCGTGGCGGGGGGATCCAGATACGCAGTATTTT.

Comment on this clonotype: One junction end disagrees with the germline gene, perhaps due to a read error. The chain joins TRBV5-1 to TRBJ2-7; no clear D. The CDR3 has 11 residues. The germline gives CDR1 SGHRS, CDR2 YFSETQ. The CDR3 DNA is TGCGCCGGCAGTTCAACCTACGAGCAGTACTTC. Amino acids: CAGSSTYEQYF.

This clonotype has a handful of counts. The chain employs TRBV3-1 and TRBJ2-4, with 9 bases identical to TRBD2. CDR1 LGHDT and CDR2 YNNKEL come from the germline V gene (reference sequence). V gave up 2 bases and J gave up 0 bases; unmatched junction bases: 5. The CDR3 consists of 17 residues. The CDR3 DNA sequence: TGTGCCAGCAGCCAACCCGGGACTAGCAGAGCCAAAAACATTCAGTACTTC. Its protein product is CASSQPGTSRAKNIQYF. The variable domain in full, with the rest retrieved from reference TRBV3-1 and TRBJ2-4, is DTAVSQTPKYLVTQMGNDKSIKCEQNLGHDTMYWYKQDSKKFLKIMFSYNNKELIINETVPNRFSPKSPDKAHLNLHINSLELGDSAVYFCASSQPGTSRAKNIQYFGAGTRLSVL.

The CDR3 DNA reads as TGTGCCAGCAGAGACCCGGGGGGGCCAGATACGCAGTATTTT. It codes for CASRDPGGPDTQYF. V and J are TRBV6-1 and TRBJ2-3, with TRBD2 matching 8 bases. The ends lost 6 bases at V and 4 bases at J; junction bases unmatched: 6. CDR1 MNHNS and CDR2 SASEGT come from the germline V gene. The CDR3 extends over 14 amino acids.

CDR3 amino acids: CAWSLQGNTEAFF. The CDR3 DNA reads TGTGCCTGGAGTTTACAGGGGAACACTGAAGCTTTCTTT. The gene calls are TRBV30 and TRBJ1-1; tentative D call: TRBD1 (6 bases). CDR1 GTSNPN and CDR2 SVGIG come from the germline V gene (reference sequence). The V gene lost 2 bases and the J gene lost 1 base, with 8 bases spanning the gap. This CDR3 spans 13 amino acids.

In this sample, this clonotype turned up many times. CDR3 coding DNA: TGTGCCAGCAGCCCCCTGGACTATCAGAAGGGGACCCAGTACTTC. It is translated as CASSPLDYQKGTQYF. The chain uses TRBV7-6 and TRBJ2-5, with D perhaps matching TRBD2 (6 bases). The CDR3 is 15 amino acids. The ends were cut back, 5 bases at V and 7 bases at J, with 20 bases in the middle. Germline values: CDR1 SGHVS, CDR2 FNYEAQ.

This clonotype was detected only a few times. The genes are TRBV20-1 and TRBJ2-5; TRBD2 aligns across 7 bases. CDR3 length: 13 amino acids. Germline values: CDR1 DFQATT, CDR2 SNEGSKA (reference sequence). After removal of 4 bases from V and 5 bases from J, the junction contained 7 bases not matched to a gene. CDR3 residues: CSAKGLQSETQYF. The CDR3 region has the DNA TGCAGTGCTAAGGGACTACAGTCGGAGACCCAGTACTTC.

This clonotype came up many times. The chain couples TRBV2 to TRBJ1-4; D is possibly TRBD1 (5 bases). Between the trimmed V and J ends, which lost 4 bases and 7 bases, there was a span of 10 bases. Germline V lookup: CDR1 SNHLY, CDR2 FYNNEI. The CDR3 totals 13 residues. The CDR3 bases are TGTGCCAGCAGTGCCCTGAGGGGTGAAAAACTGTTTTTT. It is translated as CASSALRGEKLFF. Based on the CDR3 plus reference TRBV2 and TRBJ1-4, the full variable domain is EPEVTQTPSHQVTQMGQEVILRCVPISNHLYFYWYRQILGQKVEFLVSFYNNEISEKSEIFDDQFSVERPDGSNFTLKIRSTKLEDSAMYFCASSALRGEKLFFGSGTQLSVL.